This T cell receptor beta chain was sequenced for a study of blood T cells in healthy people across ages. V lost 4 bases to trimming and J lost 7 bases; unmatched junction nucleotides: 7. The CDR3 is 15 residues long. Primers used in a second PCR of about 6 to 11 cycles were a sample-barcoded 5' primer and a J-beta primer mix. TCRdb ran MiXCR on the 5' RACE reads and lists one entry per CDR3 protein. Here the sample spans around 700,000 distinct CDR3 sequences, around a quarter being singletons. These data are also associated with another study on T cells of mothers and their children.

The chain couples TRBV12-3 or TRBV12-4 to TRBJ1-5; 10 nucleotides line up with TRBD1. The TCR comes from a boy between 10 and 17 years old in good health. Sequences were obtained from blood. CDR3 DNA sequence: TGTGCCAGCAGTTCCCGGGACAGGGGACTCCAGCCCCAGCATTTT. Its translation: CASSSRDRGLQPQHF.